This T cell receptor (beta chain) was obtained from a study of cytomegalovirus exposure and HLA in healthy donors (dated 2017 in TCRdb). With regard to the full study: According to an earlier analysis of several hundred of the donors, about 190 million T cells yielded 117 million unique TCR beta sequences and 276 Gb of sequence data. An early release that covered 640 HLA-typed donors contained around 300 gigabases of sequencing data and 85 million to 100 million unique TCR sequences. Of the 300 to 450 genotyped donors, 65% to 90% fell in the genetic ancestry cluster associated with self-reported Caucasian donors. The study aimed to test whether signatures of past pathogen exposure could be identified by cataloging public T cell receptors. The T cell repertoires of about 700 subjects were profiled by immunosequencing and related to cytomegalovirus serostatus. In addition to the first cohort of 666 subjects, a separate validation cohort of approximately 130 different subjects was used. The study combined high-throughput TCR immunosequencing, statistical association of individual TCRs with disease status, and machine learning to predict cytomegalovirus infection status. In a later analysis, previously published TCR beta repertoires from 666 donors were re-analyzed and high-resolution HLA genotyping was added so that TCR occurrence patterns could be studied. Rather than drawing on any new phenotypic data, the later analysis identified candidate immune exposures from TCR beta sequences and the way those sequences occurred across donors. To decide whether each TCR beta V gene segment behaved as functional or pseudogenic, an earlier analysis of some 540 of the donors relied on high-throughput TCR beta sequencing. Donor age, sex, ethnicity and CMV serostatus were compiled together with the repertoire data. Genome-wide SNP genotypes for about 55% of the roughly 670 donors were used in a later genetic analysis, which treated that subset as a discovery cohort. Every discovery cohort repertoire had been produced on one sequencing platform. Class I and class II HLA loci were covered by the typing at four-digit resolution. The number of typed donors differed by locus: about 620-640 for A, B, C, DRB1 and DQB1; 522 for DQA1; 606 for DPA1; and about 470 for DPB1. Because of strong linkage in the cohort, 4 to 6 DR-DQ haplotypes were treated as single units for association and clustering. Among 398 genotyped donors of the cohort, an average of around 240,000 unique TCR beta nucleotide sequences were sequenced per donor, around 18% of them non-productive. Here is what the overall study found, with its caveats: At a false discovery rate of 0.05, a later analysis linked approximately 18,000 TCR beta sequences to specific HLA alleles. In an earlier analysis of approximately 600 of the donors, most TCR beta V segments were observed in productive rearrangements about 90% or about 30% of the time, broadly matching IMGT annotations. In a later analysis, HLA-associated TCR beta chains showed more clonal expansion and lower generation probabilities than non-associated chains that were equally common. The authors suggested that the approach could potentially be generalized to other disease states and immunological phenotypes. In this cohort, only TCR beta chains were sequenced, and detectable features were limited by the absence of alpha or paired-chain data. According to a later analysis, TCR association rates differed among HLA loci, with DRB1 alleles showing the most associated TCRs and HLA-C alleles showing the fewest. Roughly uniform sequencing depth across donors was assumed in presence/absence analyses, although this assumption may not hold. Some IMGT-functional V segments, including TRBV6-2 and TRBV6-3, could not be told apart with the 87-base-pair reads, so those segments were excluded. A later genetic analysis reported fewer N-insertions in productive TCRs among donors in an Asian-associated ancestry cluster than the approximately 670-donor mean. According to a later analysis, most CMV-associated TCR beta chains appeared to be HLA-restricted, and the HLA associations seemed to be driven largely by CMV exposure. Linkage disequilibrium might explain the correlated functional status among segregating V segments, but an unknown experimental factor could not be excluded. A further reported finding was that TCR beta sequences accurately predicted the HLA-A and HLA-B alleles for most subjects in the first cohort. When HLA alleles, especially DR and DQ, strongly co-occurred, attributing TCR associations to individual alleles was difficult. For the cohort, immune exposure information was limited to CMV serostatus. Because HLA typing was unavailable for some donors at each locus, only the typed subset was used in association tests. In a later analysis, several top co-occurrence clusters were reported to appear linked to parvovirus B19, influenza, CMV and Epstein-Barr virus. Across donors, most TCR sequences were observed very rarely, whereas some public TCRs were present in many individuals. In vitro tests confirmed that three of the cytomegalovirus-associated TCR beta chains recognize cytomegalovirus antigens. Because counts were too low, under 20 rarely observed V segments, including chromosome 9 orphons, were left out of the earlier analysis of roughly 600 of the donors. In both the original and validation cohorts, the classifier was reported to diagnose cytomegalovirus status with high specificity and sensitivity. The study gave a list of 150 to 200 TCR beta chains associated with cytomegalovirus. A cluster of highly shared sequence variants was judged likely to represent a technical artifact of the sequencing pipeline. In a later genetic analysis, a missense DCLRE1C variant was associated with V-gene and J-gene trimming of TCR beta chains, and the association was replicated in an independent cohort.

This clone was detected once. Its antigen specificity is not known. No much larger clonotype is one base removed from it; base qualities were not supplied. To prepare the library, the immunoSEQ multiplex PCR assay was applied. The multiplex PCR relied on a mix of 60 forward primers for TCR Vbeta segments and 13 reverse primers for TCR Jbeta segments. The CDR3 region of rearranged TCR beta genes was amplified from genomic DNA with a multiplex PCR assay. The amplified TCR beta libraries were sequenced on the Illumina HiSeq System as 87-base-pair reads. As for how the authors treated the data: A later analysis counted about 80 million unique TCR beta chains across the 500 to 850 repertoires, and some 11 million of these chains were shared by at least two donors. Raw reads were error-corrected and collapsed into unique sequences with a nearest-neighbor algorithm that merged closely related sequences to remove PCR and sequencing errors. Alignment of CDR3 sequences to IMGT reference sequences was used to assign V, D and J gene segments. For a sequence to be retained, at least a six-nucleotide match to both a V gene segment and a J gene segment was required. A rearrangement counted as productive if the CDR3 had no stop codons and remained in frame with V and J, and every other rearrangement counted as non-productive. CDR3 was defined by IMGT convention, running from the second conserved V-encoded cysteine to the conserved J-encoded phenylalanine. Sequences without an unambiguous match to a single V gene segment were excluded from the earlier analysis of several hundred of the donors. An earlier analysis of 550 to 650 of the donors classified V segments as functional when productive rearrangements were above 56.7% and as segregating when the standard deviation between donors was above 5%. A statistical classification framework was developed to diagnose cytomegalovirus status using the catalog of TCR beta chain sequences. V and J gene assignment, in a later analysis, came from comparing TCR nucleotide sequences with IMGT/GENE-DB human TR gene sequences. Using the TCRdist pipeline, a later analysis assigned CDR3 sequences along with most-parsimonious VDJ recombination scenarios. In a later analysis, each TCR beta chain was defined by its CDR3 amino acid sequence together with its V-gene family, and reads lacking a unique V-gene family were excluded. A later analysis removed 592 highly shared, low-generation-probability nucleotide sequences to deal with suspected cross-contamination and a sequencing artifact. For each public chain, a later analysis derived a clonal expansion index from normalized ranks of inferred template counts within each repertoire. In a later analysis, generation probabilities were computed using a VDJ recombination model fitted to out-of-frame rearrangements, and the results were checked against IGoR. In a later analysis, hypergeometric tests were used to score TCR-TCR, TCR-HLA and TCR-CMV co-occurrence, with a repertoire-size bias correction applied to TCR pairs. In a later analysis, false discovery rates were estimated by permuting HLA or CMV assignments 20 times. A later analysis grouped co-occurring TCRs with DBSCAN, adding TCRdist sequence similarity when clustering within HLA-allele-positive subsets. Repertoires with fewer than 30,000 or more than 120,000 public chains, plus five repertoires with anomalous nucleotide sharing, were excluded from co-occurrence clustering. This is the immuneACCESS table as TCRdb keeps it, with only in-frame sequences that have V and J called. A part of the clones is gone; compared with another copy, unresolved V genes explain less than half, and the rest is unexplained. The V and J calls and the clone size are those of that table, but D and trimming were determined from the DNA. Recorded for this sample are 110,000 or so clones; about 79% of them occurred a single time. The ten largest clones capture more than 2% of the sample.

V trim: 0 bases; J trim: 5 bases; unmatched bases: 6. CDR1 and CDR2 (SGHDN, FVKESK) derive from the germline V gene. Its CDR3 holds 15 amino acids, cysteine through phenylalanine. The retained sequence is limited to the CDR3, 45 bases, with the frame set at the first base. In total, 630 or so healthy bone marrow donors made up the cohort. All cohort members were sampled while nominally healthy, although unrecorded immune exposures were likely present. Of the approximately 610 cohort members, 250 to 300 had positive CMV serostatus and around 350 had negative CMV serostatus, and CMV serostatus was not recorded for the donor. Each donor provided a peripheral blood sample, and peripheral blood mononuclear cells were used for TCR beta sequencing. The Qiagen DNeasy Blood Extraction Kit was used to extract genomic DNA from the blood cell samples.

The clonotype was recovered from a human donor in good health. The V and J genes are TRBV14 and TRBJ2-5, with 7 bases in between that match TRBD2. Sequencing was performed on PBMCs. The CDR3 reads as follows: CASSQEWRERETQYF. Here is the DNA: TGTGCCAGCAGCCAAGAATGGCGGGAGAGGGAGACCCAGTACTTC.